The T cell receptor beta chain described here comes from a study of blood T cell repertoires in COVID-19. Background on the study: The cDNA or gDNA used as material had been derived from T cells, B-cell-depleted T cells, or PBMCs.

As to this clone: Other nucleotide sequences in the sample specify the same CDR3.

The study recruited people aged about 18 to 95 years across 24 US areas. All exposed participants met a person with COVID-19 within 2 weeks before entering the study. This CDR3 is 12 amino acids long. Trimming left V 4 bases short and J 5 bases short, with 6 bases between. Germline CDR1 reads LGHDT; CDR2 reads YNNKEL (reference sequence). TCRdb's copy holds only in-frame clones and misses some; the assay was immunoSEQ multiplex PCR. This table holds 280,000 or so clones, roughly 86% found once. The genes are TRBV3-1 (or the pseudogene TRBV3-2) and TRBJ2-4; D uncertain. The receptor was derived from a woman aged 45-60 years who had been exposed to COVID-19. Input material: PBMCs or T cells enriched from blood (not recorded which). The CDR3 DNA reads TGTGCCAGCAGCCGGCAGGAAAACATTCAGTACTTC. Its translation: CASSRQENIQYF.